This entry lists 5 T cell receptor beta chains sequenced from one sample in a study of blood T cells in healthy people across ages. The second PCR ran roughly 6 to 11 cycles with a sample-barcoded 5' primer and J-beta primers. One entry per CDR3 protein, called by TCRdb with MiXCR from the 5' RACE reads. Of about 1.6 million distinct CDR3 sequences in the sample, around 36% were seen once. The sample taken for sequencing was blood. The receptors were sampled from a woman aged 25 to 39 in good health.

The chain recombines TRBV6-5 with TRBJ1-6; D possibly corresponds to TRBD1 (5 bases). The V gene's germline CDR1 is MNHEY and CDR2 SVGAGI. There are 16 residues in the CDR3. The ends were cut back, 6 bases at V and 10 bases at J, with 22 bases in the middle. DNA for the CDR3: TGTGCCAGCAGCTTCTTGGGGACGGACCGCAAATCACCCCTCCACTTT. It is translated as CASSFLGTDRKSPLHF.

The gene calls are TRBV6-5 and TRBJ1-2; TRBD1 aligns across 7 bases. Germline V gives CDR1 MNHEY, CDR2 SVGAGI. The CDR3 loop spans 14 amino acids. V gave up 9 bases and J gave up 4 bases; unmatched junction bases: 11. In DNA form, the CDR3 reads TGTGCCAGTCACGTTACAGGGGAGGCCTATGGCTACACCTTC. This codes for CASHVTGEAYGYTF.

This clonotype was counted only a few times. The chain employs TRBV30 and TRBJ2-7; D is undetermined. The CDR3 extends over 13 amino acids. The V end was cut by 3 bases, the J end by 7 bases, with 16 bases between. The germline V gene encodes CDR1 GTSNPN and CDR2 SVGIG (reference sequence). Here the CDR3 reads CAWSISVVREQYF. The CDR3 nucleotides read TGTGCCTGGAGCATCTCGGTGGTGCGAGAGCAGTACTTC. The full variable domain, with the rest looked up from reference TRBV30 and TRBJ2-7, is SQTIHQWPATLVQPVGSPLSLECTVEGTSNPNLYWYRQAAGRGLQLLFYSVGIGQISSEVPQNLSASRPQDRQFILSSKKLLLSDSGFYLCAWSISVVREQYFGPGTRLTVT.

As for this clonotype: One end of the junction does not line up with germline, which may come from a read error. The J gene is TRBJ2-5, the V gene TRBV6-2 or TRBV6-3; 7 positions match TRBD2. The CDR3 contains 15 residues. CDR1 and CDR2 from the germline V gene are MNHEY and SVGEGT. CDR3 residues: CASSRGSRGKEAQYF. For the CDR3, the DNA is TGTGCCAGCAGCCGAGGTTCGCGGGGGAAAGAGGCCCAGTACTTC.

The CDR3 loop reads CASSLSRVQETQYF. The DNA for the CDR3 is TGTGCCAGCAGCTTAAGCAGGGTCCAAGAGACCCAGTACTTC. The chain carries TRBV7-6 and TRBJ2-5; D is perhaps TRBD1 (5 bases). CDR1 and CDR2 from the germline V gene are SGHVS and FNYEAQ. The CDR3 has 14 amino acids. V was shortened by 2 bases and J by 1 base, with 8 bases between the two germline ends.